This TCR beta chain was sequenced in a study of blood T cell repertoires in COVID-19 (dated by TCRdb to 2019 to 2021). At the level of the whole study: The collaborator samples originated in the United States, Italy and Spain and spanned the acute and convalescent phases of COVID-19. Samples came from the ongoing ImmuneRACE study (first 160 participants) plus 1,254 subjects from 6 global collaborators. Deeply sampled blood TCRbeta repertoires from subjects exposed to, actively infected with, or recovered from COVID-19 were included in the dataset. A freely available public database, intended as a resource for researchers studying the immune response to SARS-CoV-2, is where the repertoires were released. The sample metadata nearly always contained a de-identified subject ID, COVID-19 status, age in years and sex. The material from the prospective study consisted of cDNA or gDNA derived from T cells, B-cell-depleted T cells, or PBMCs. Where HLA class I and class II types were available, the types were taken from metadata supplied by the sample provider, not from assay-based typing.

The immunoSEQ Assay, a bias-controlled multiplex PCR, was used to amplify TCRbeta CDR3 regions from genomic DNA. Regarding the original processing steps: Within the assay, amplification of reference gene primers was used to estimate how many nucleated cells each sample contained. To quantify the absolute abundance of each unique TCRbeta CDR3 rearrangement, sequence reads were collapsed and filtered. For each sample, productive Simpson clonality was calculated as the square root of Simpson's diversity index across productive rearrangements. In TCRdb, the immuneACCESS table is reduced to in-frame sequences with V and J assigned. These tables do not hold every clone; where another copy was compared, an unresolved V gene accounts for under half, and the others remain unexplained. Clone size and V and J calls were adopted from that table, with D and trimming inferred from the DNA. This sample gives about 150,000 clones in total; roughly 90% of them show up just once. The top ten hold 2.5% to 3.5% of the sample.

Points on this clone: The specificity of this receptor is unknown. One base away there is no much larger clone; base qualities are not given.

Whole blood was collected in K2EDTA tubes by collaborating institutions according to the institutions' own protocols. For TCRbeta analysis, collaborators shipped samples as frozen whole blood, isolated PBMCs, or DNA extracted from either of those sample types. The research as a whole found: The quantity of clinical and demographic metadata differed by source and by participant and was supplied without curation.

V sheds 4 bases and J sheds 6 bases, leaving 13 bases between their ends. From a lookup of the germline V gene, CDR1 and CDR2 are ENHRY and SYGVKD. Inclusive of the bounding cysteine and phenylalanine, the CDR3 is 14 residues long. Only CDR3 DNA is held: 42 bases, read in frame from base 1. Sequencing used peripheral blood. The chain links TRBV10-3 with TRBJ1-5; there is no confident call for the D gene. This receptor was identified in a man in his fifties or sixties with acute or convalescent COVID-19. The CDR3: CAISANSLGQPQHF. The nucleotide sequence reads TGTGCCATCAGTGCAAACAGTTTGGGTCAGCCCCAGCATTTT.